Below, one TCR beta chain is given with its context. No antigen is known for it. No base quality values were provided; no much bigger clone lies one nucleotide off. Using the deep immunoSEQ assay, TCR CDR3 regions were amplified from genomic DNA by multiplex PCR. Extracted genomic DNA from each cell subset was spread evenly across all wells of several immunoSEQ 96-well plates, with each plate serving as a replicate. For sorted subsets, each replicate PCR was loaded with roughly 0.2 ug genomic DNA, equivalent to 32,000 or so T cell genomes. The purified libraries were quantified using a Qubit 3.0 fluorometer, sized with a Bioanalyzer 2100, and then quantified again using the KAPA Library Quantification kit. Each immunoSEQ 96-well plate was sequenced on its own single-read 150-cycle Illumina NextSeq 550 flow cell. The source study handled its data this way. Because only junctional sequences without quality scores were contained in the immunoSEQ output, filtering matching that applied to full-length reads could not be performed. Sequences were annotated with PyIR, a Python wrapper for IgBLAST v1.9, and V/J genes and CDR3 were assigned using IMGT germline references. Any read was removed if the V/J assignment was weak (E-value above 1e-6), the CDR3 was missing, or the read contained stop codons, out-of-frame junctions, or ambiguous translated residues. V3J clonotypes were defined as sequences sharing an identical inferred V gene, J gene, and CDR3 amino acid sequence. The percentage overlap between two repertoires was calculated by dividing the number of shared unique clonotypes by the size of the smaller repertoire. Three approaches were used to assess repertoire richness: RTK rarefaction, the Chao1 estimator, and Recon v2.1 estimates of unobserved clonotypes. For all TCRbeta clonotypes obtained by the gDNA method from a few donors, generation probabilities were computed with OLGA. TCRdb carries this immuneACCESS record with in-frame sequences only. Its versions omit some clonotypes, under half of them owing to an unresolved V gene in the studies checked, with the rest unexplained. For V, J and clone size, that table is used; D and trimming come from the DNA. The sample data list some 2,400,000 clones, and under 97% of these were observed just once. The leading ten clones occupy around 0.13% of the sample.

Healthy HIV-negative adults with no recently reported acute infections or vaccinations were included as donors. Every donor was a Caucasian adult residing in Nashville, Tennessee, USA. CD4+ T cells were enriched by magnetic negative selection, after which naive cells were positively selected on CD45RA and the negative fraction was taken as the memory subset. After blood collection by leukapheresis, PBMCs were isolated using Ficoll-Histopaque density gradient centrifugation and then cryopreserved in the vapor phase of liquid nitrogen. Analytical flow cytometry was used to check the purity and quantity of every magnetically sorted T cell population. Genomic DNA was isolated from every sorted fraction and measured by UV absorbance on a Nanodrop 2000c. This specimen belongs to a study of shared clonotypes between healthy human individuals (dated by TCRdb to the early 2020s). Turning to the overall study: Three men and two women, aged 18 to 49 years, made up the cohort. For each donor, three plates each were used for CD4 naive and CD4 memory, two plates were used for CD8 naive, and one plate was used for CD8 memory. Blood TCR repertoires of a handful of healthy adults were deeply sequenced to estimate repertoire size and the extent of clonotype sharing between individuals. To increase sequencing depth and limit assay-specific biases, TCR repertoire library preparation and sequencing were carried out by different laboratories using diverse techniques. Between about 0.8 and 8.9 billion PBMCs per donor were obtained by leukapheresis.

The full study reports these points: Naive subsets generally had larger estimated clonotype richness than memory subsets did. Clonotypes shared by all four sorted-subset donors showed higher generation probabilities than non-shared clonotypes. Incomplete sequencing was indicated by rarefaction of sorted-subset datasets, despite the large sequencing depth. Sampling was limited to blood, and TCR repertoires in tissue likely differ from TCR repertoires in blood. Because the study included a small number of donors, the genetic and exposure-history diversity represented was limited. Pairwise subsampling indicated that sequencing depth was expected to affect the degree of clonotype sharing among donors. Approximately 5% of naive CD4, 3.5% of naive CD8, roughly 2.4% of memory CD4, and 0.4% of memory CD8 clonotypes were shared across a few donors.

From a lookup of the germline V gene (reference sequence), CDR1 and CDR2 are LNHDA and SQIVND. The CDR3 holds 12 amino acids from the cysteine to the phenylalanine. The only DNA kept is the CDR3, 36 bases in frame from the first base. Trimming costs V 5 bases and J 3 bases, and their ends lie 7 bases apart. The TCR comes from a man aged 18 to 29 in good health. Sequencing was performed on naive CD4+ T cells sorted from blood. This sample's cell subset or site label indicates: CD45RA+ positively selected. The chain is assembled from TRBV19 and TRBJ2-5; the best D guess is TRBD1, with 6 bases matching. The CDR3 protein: CASSPGEETQYF. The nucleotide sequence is TGTGCCAGTAGTCCAGGGGAAGAGACCCAGTACTTC.